This record covers a single T cell receptor (beta chain). This clonotype appeared a single time. Its antigen is currently not known. No per-base quality is available; no much larger clone lies one base away. A lone read is weak support. Genomic DNA served as template for TCR beta VDJ combination and CDR3 sequence profiling. An Illumina HiSeq 2000 was used for TCR repertoire sequencing. Turning to the authors' computational methods: TRBV/TRBJ rearrangement plots, CDR3 size and DJ length profiles, and Simpson's diversity index were used to evaluate the repertoires. The most abundant DNA sequence in the deep sequencing data was taken as the immunodominant clone. CDR3 amino acid sequences were screened for sharing across subjects and compared with published repertoires and the VDJdb database. TCRdb reprocessed the public reads (quality trimming at Q25 with fastp, clone calling with MiXCR) and kept in-frame beta chains. Each record represents a unique CDR3 protein, reported with the most common genes and DNA among its rows. TCRdb's processing, not the authors' own work, is the source of the V and J calls. The sample table shows 150,000 or so distinct CDR3 sequences, and around 48% are seen once. The leading ten clones occupy more than 0.95% of the sample.

V is pared back by 3 bases and J by 8 bases, with 13 bases lying between the germline termini. Per the germline V gene (reference sequence), DFQATT is the CDR1 and SNEGSKA is the CDR2. Measured from the cysteine to the phenylalanine, the CDR3 is 12 residues long. Just the 36-base CDR3 DNA is kept, in frame starting at base 1. Flow cytometry had shown CD8+CD57+ cell expansion in the patients selected for sequencing. Every patient had severe acquired aplastic anemia, diagnosed using the International Study of Aplastic Anemia and Agranulocytosis and Camitta criteria. No therapy had been received by the patients at the time of blood sampling. In the study, sorted CD4+ and CD8+ blood T cells from patients with severe aplastic anemia and from healthy subjects underwent deep sequencing of TCR repertoires. In the USA, patient enrollment took place under clinicaltrials.gov protocols 00001620, 01623167, 00001397, 00071045, 00081523 and 00961064. Ficoll-Paque density gradient centrifugation was used to isolate peripheral blood mononuclear cells. Before DNA was extracted, CD4+ and CD8+ T cells were sorted using either FACS or magnetic beads.

This entry comes from a study of CD8+CD57+ T cells in acquired aplastic anemia (dated by TCRdb to the late 2010s). Looking at the study overall: Extracted DNA from sorted CD4+ and CD8+ cells averaged approximately 3 ug, ranging from 0.2 to 27.4 ug. CD8+CD57+ expansion was defined as frequency above the mean frequency observed in healthy subjects. The research as a whole found: Between patients and healthy controls, no significant difference in CD8+ Simpson's diversity was found (P=0.060). About 30 CD8+ CDR3 sequences were found to be shared between patients and controls, but these sequences appeared to be highly expressed in patients and within the immunodominant clones of the patients.

The chain is encoded by TRBV20-1 joined to TRBJ1-2, with a weak D call of TRBD1 (5 bases match). The sequencing sample was made of sorted CD4+, CD8+, or CD8+CD57+ T cells (not recorded which) from PBMCs. The receptor comes from a human donor with aplastic anemia. The CDR3 region reads CSASLAGSGYTF. The nucleotide sequence reads as follows: TGCAGTGCTAGCCTCGCAGGGTCCGGCTACACCTTC.